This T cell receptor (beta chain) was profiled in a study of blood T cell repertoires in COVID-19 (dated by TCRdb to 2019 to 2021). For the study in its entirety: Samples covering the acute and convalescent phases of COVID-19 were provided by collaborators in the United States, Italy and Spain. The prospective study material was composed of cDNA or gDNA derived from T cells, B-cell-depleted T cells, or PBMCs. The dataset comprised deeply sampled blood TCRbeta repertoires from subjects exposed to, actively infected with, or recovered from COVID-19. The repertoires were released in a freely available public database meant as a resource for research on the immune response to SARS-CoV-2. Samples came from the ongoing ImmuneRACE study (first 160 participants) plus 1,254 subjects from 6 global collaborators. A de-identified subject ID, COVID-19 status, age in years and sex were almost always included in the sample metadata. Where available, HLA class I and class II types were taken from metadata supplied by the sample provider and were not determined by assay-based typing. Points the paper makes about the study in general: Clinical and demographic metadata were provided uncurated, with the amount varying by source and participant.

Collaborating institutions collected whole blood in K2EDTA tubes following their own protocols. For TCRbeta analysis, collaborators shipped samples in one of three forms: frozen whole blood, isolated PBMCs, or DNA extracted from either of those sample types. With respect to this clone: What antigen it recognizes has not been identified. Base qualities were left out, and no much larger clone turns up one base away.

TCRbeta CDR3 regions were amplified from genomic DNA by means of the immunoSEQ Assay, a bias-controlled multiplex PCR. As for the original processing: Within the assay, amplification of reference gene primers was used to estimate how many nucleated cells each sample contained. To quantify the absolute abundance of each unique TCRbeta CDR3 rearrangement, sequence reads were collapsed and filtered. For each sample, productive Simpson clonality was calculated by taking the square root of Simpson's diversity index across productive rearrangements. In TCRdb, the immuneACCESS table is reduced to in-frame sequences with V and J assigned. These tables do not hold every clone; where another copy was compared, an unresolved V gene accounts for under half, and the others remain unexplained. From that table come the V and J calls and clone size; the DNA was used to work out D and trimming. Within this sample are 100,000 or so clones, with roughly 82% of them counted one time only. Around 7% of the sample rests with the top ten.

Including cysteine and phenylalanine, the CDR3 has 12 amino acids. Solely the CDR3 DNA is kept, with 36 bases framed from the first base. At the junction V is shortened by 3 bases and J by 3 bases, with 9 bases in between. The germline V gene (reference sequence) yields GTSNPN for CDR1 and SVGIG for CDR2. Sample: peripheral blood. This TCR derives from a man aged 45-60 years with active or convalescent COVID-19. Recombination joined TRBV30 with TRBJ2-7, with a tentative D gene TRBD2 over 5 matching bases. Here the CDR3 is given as CAWRSGLYEQYF. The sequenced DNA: TGTGCCTGGAGAAGCGGCCTCTACGAGCAGTACTTC.